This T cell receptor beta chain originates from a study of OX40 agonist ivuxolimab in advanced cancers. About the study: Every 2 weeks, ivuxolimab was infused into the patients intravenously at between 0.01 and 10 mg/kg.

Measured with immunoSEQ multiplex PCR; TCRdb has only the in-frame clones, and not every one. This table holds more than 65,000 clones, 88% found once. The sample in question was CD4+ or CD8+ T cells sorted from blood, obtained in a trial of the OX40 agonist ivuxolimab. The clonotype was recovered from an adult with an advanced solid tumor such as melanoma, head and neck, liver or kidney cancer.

This chain's CDR3 is CASSRDSSYNEQFF. CDR3 coding DNA: TGTGCCAGCAGCCGGGACAGCTCCTACAATGAGCAGTTCTTC. The genes are TRBV2 and TRBJ2-1; 7 nucleotides line up with TRBD1. The CDR3 is made up of 14 amino acids. V lost 6 bases and J lost 0; bases outside the gene matches: 2. Per the germline V gene, CDR1 is SNHLY and CDR2 is FYNNEI.